Given below is one TCR beta chain in context. Its antigen is unknown. Per-nucleotide qualities are absent, and no much larger clonotype sits a single base away. All donors were healthy Caucasians. Using Miltenyi CD45RO+ enrichment and human naive T-cell isolation kits, memory (CD45RO+) and naive T cells were isolated from PBMC. Preparation of the library involved 5' RACE. The sequencing machine was an Illumina HiSeq 2000. Template switching introduced a universal primer binding site; the final cDNA contained a unique molecular identifier, enabling accurate counting of TCR cDNA molecules. Specific primers in the conserved constant-segment region were used to synthesize first-strand cDNA for TCR alpha and beta chains. Each cDNA library was double barcoded, with a SMART-Mk sample barcode plus Illumina barcodes, to control for contamination. TruSeq adapter sequences and Illumina sample barcodes were added in two successive PCR steps. TCR alpha and beta cDNA libraries were sequenced on the Illumina HiSeq platform with custom primers. Under the source paper's analysis protocol: MiGEC processed the raw reads to extract unique molecular identifiers, while MiXCR was used to determine the CDR3 positions. For each individual, recombination models were inferred using an EM algorithm with the repgenHMM and IGoR tools. Shared clonotypes were analyzed with the tcR package in R, and sharing was normalized by the product of cloneset sizes. To study raw recombination without the effects of thymic and clonal selection, out-of-frame nonproductive sequences were analyzed. Using fastp at Q25 and MiXCR, TCRdb reprocessed the public reads and kept productive beta chains. Records with the same CDR3 protein are collapsed into one entry carrying the most frequent genes and DNA. The V and J calls, along with clone size, are taken from TCRdb and not from the paper's own processing. Counted in this sample were about 200,000 distinct CDR3 sequences; 10% of them appeared once. The top ten constitute 9% to 10% of the sample.

These data belong to a study of identical twins (dated by TCRdb to the mid-2010s). In terms of the full investigation: The study deep-sequenced TCR alpha and beta repertoires from monozygotic twins, unrelated adults of various ages and cord blood to test whether fetal clonotypes persist. To rule out contamination, the twin experiments were replicated at different times with different library preparation protocols.

The germline V end is reduced by 2 bases and the J end by 9 bases; junction bases left unmatched: 6. The germline V gene (reference sequence) yields SGHNT for CDR1 and YYREEE for CDR2. The CDR3 goes from the cysteine to the phenylalanine over 15 residues. This entry keeps only the CDR3 DNA: 45 bases, framed from base 1. Overall results and qualifications from the work: Excess twin sharing in beta out-of-frame sequences was weaker because fewer shared sequences lowered the signal-to-noise ratio. Abundant cord blood beta clonotypes carried fewer insertions; young adult naive repertoires showed a weaker similar trend, while memory repertoires showed none. Zero-insertion analyses could be partly confounded by invariant T cells such as MAIT and iNKT, though diverse VJ usage argued against such confounding for most clonotypes. Because the same donors could not be followed over many years, the conclusions depended on cross-sectional statistical analysis. In monozygotic twins, recombination models systematically underestimated out-of-frame TCR alpha sharing, but the models matched the sharing seen between unrelated individuals. Out-of-frame TCR alpha sequences shared between twins showed an excess of low generation-probability sequences compared with coincidental sharing between unrelated individuals.

Sequenced sample: memory T cells sorted from blood. Sample cell subset or site, as interpreted from the label and publication: CD45RO+ enriched T cells. The source is a man over 45 in good health. The chain is assembled from TRBV5-4 and TRBJ1-6; 9 bases in between match TRBD1. This receptor carries the CDR3 CASSLAGTGSSPLHF. The nucleotide sequence is given as TGTGCCAGCAGCTTAGCCGGGACAGGGTCTTCACCCCTCCACTTT.